This T cell receptor (beta chain) appears in the sequencing data of a study of blood T cell repertoires in COVID-19. Study background: Researchers got acute and convalescent COVID-19 samples from the United States, Italy and Spain. T cells, B-cell-depleted T cells, or PBMCs supplied cDNA or gDNA.

The CDR3 has 15 amino acids. V lost 2 bases to trimming and J lost 4 bases; unmatched junction nucleotides: 6. CDR1 and CDR2 (germline): SGHKS, YYEKEE (reference sequence). This clone was seen many times. In the original processing: Amplified reference gene primers provided the basis for estimating nucleated cell counts. This table comes from immunoSEQ multiplex PCR, and its TCRdb copy is limited to in-frame clones, with some not included. V and J calls and clone size follow that table, whereas D and trimming were derived from the DNA. The table shows 250,000 or so clones, with approximately 82% occurring only once.

The TCR was taken from a woman aged 80 or over with acute or convalescent COVID-19. The V call is TRBV5-5, the J call TRBJ2-7; TRBD2 matches at 10 bases. Sequenced: peripheral blood. CDR3: CASSLTSSGGYEQYF. CDR3 sequence (DNA): TGTGCCAGCAGCTTAACGTCTAGCGGGGGTTACGAGCAGTACTTC.